The following is a T cell receptor beta chain sequence with its context. What it recognizes is unknown. This record belongs to a study of T-cell memory formation after mild COVID-19. MiXCR, run by TCRdb on the 5' RACE reads, gives a single entry per CDR3 protein. The sample includes 450,000 to 650,000 distinct CDR3 sequences, approximately 21% seen only once; the top ten take approximately 8.4%. Germline assignment: CDR1 SGHVS and CDR2 FNYEAQ. Trimming removed 4 bases from V and 3 bases from J, with 13 bases in between. This CDR3 comprises 14 residues. Study conclusions and caveats: Clones that shrank (day 15 to 85) were balanced CD4/CD8, whereas later expanders leaned CD4+.

The receptor was derived from an adult woman who had mild COVID-19 (a few samples of this study predate the infection). Cell type and time point are not known. The chain is built from TRBV7-6 and TRBJ2-7; D remains ambiguous. The source material was PBMCs or a T cell subset sorted from them (not recorded which). The DNA for the CDR3 is TGTGCCAGCAGCTCTTTGGGCATGAACTACGAGCAGTACTTC. This gives the protein CASSSLGMNYEQYF.